This is a list of T cell receptor beta chains from one sample in a study of T cell responses to AZD1222 COVID-19 vaccine. The protocol was immunoSEQ multiplex PCR, while the TCRdb copy is restricted to in-frame clones and leaves out a portion. The sample contains some 180,000 clones, more than 85% of which appear only once. Material: peripheral blood, obtained 28 days after the second AZD1222 dose. Source of these receptors: an adult who received the AZD1222 COVID-19 vaccine. The CDR3 runs from the conserved cysteine through the conserved F or W. D genes are given only for firm matches. Not all rows give a size; the values are once, few, many and, for expanded clones, a class.

V gene	clone size	J gene	D gene	CDR3 DNA	CDR3 protein
TRBV30	-	TRBJ1-1	-	TGTGCCTGGGCGGCAGGGATGAACACTGAAGCTTTCTTT	CAWAAGMNTEAFF
TRBV18	-	TRBJ1-2	TRBD1	TGTGCCAGCTCACCTTTGGGGCAGGGGGAAAATGGCTACACCTTC	CASSPLGQGENGYTF
TRBV5-1	-	TRBJ2-1	-	TGCGCCAGCAGCCCGACTGTATTAGTGGGCAATGAGCAGTTCTTC	CASSPTVLVGNEQFF
TRBV6-5	once	TRBJ1-1	-	TGTGCCAGCCGATTCACGGGGTATGAAGCTTTCTTT	CASRFTGYEAFF
TRBV5-6	-	TRBJ1-4	-	TGTGCCAGCAGCTTCGGGCAGCTACCTAATGAAAAACTGTTTTTT	CASSFGQLPNEKLFF
TRBV6-6	-	TRBJ2-3	-	TGTGCCAGCAGTTCCCGGACCGGCACAGATACGCAGTATTTT	CASSSRTGTDTQYF
TRBV9	-	TRBJ2-3	TRBD2	TGTGCCAGCAGCGTACTGCTAGCGGGAGTCGATACGCAGTATTTT	CASSVLLAGVDTQYF
TRBV4-1	-	TRBJ1-4	-	TGCGCCAGCAGCCAAACCAGCTTTAATGAAAAACTGTTTTTT	CASSQTSFNEKLFF
TRBV6-5	-	TRBJ1-2	-	TGTGCCAGCAGCCCACGGCGGGGGGGCGGGTATGGCTACACCTTC	CASSPRRGGGYGYTF
TRBV5-5	-	TRBJ1-4	-	TGTGCCAGCAGCTCCCAAAGCACCCTCTTGGGTGAAAAACTGTTTTTT	CASSSQSTLLGEKLFF
TRBV19	-	TRBJ2-7	TRBD2	TGTGCCAGTAGTATGGGACTAGCGGGAGGGCCTTCCTACGAGCAGTACTTC	CASSMGLAGGPSYEQYF
TRBV5-8	-	TRBJ1-5	-	TGTGCCAGCAGCTTGGGTCGTCACCTCAATCAGCCCCAGCATTTT	CASSLGRHLNQPQHF
TRBV19	-	TRBJ1-2	-	TGTGCCAGTAGTTCCTGGGGGGCAGTTTCTGGCTACACCTTC	CASSSWGAVSGYTF
TRBV19	-	TRBJ1-1	TRBD1	TGTGCCAGTAGTGACCACAGGGGGGAAGGGGGCACTGAAGCTTTCTTT	CASSDHRGEGGTEAFF
TRBV7-2	-	TRBJ2-5	TRBD2	TGTGCCAGCAGCCTAGGGGCATCCAGCGGGGGCCAAGAGACCCAGTACTTC	CASSLGASSGGQETQYF
TRBV6-5	once	TRBJ1-2	-	TGTGCCAGCAGTTACAACGGGGGGGTTGAAGGCTACACCTTC	CASSYNGGVEGYTF
TRBV5-1	-	TRBJ1-2	TRBD1	TGCGCCAGCAGCTCGGGACAGGGTTTAGATGGCTACACCTTC	CASSSGQGLDGYTF
TRBV4-2	-	TRBJ2-1	TRBD2	TGTGCCAGCAGCCACGCTCTCGGACTAGTCTACAATGAGCAGTTCTTC	CASSHALGLVYNEQFF
TRBV4-1	-	TRBJ2-1	-	TGCGCCAGCAGCCAAGGTCCCTCCCGGGACAATGAGCAGTTCTTC	CASSQGPSRDNEQFF
TRBV4-1	many	TRBJ1-2	-	TGCGCCAGCAGCCACAACAGGGTCTCGGAGTCCGGCTACACCTTC	CASSHNRVSESGYTF
TRBV6-1	-	TRBJ1-5	-	TGTGCCAGCAGCGTGGGAAGTAGCAATCAGCCCCAGCATTTT	CASSVGSSNQPQHF
TRBV5-4	-	TRBJ2-4	-	TGTGCCAGCAGCCCAGGAGGGGGAAGAGCCAAAAACATTCAGTACTTC	CASSPGGGRAKNIQYF